These 23 T cell receptor beta chains originate from one sample sequenced in a study of blood T cell repertoires in COVID-19. Sequencing was performed with immunoSEQ multiplex PCR; in TCRdb, only in-frame clones are kept and a portion is missing. The data hold around 20,000 clones, with roughly 87% observed a single time. Sequences were obtained from peripheral blood. Source of these receptors: a human donor in a cohort sampled during active COVID-19. The donor label of this sample is uncertain.

This chain links TRBV9 with TRBJ1-2; no reliable D call. V was shortened by 1 base and J by 5 bases, with 9 bases between the two germline ends. Germline CDR1 reads SGDLS; CDR2 reads YYNGEE. The length of the CDR3 is 13 residues. The DNA of the CDR3 is TGTGCCAGCAGCGTACTCGCGGGGTATGGCTACACCTTC. This translates into CASSVLAGYGYTF. Full variable domain (rest looked up from reference TRBV9 and TRBJ1-2): DSGVTQTPKHLITATGQRVTLRCSPRSGDLSVYWYQQSLDQGLQFLIQYYNGEERAKGNILERFSAQQFPDLHSELNLSSLELGDSALYFCASSVLAGYGYTFGSGTRLTVV.

This chain links TRBV7-9 with TRBJ2-1; D ambiguous. Trimming cost V 4 bases and J 0 bases, with 4 bases left between them. CDR1 is SEHNR and CDR2 is FQNEAQ in the germline V gene (reference sequence). This CDR3 has 13 amino acids. The CDR3 loop reads CASSSLSYNEQFF. CDR3 coding DNA: TGTGCCAGCAGCTCCCTCTCCTACAATGAGCAGTTCTTC.

The V call is TRBV7-9, the J call TRBJ1-2; TRBD1 aligns across 7 bases. V was pared by 5 bases and J by 5 bases, with 14 bases of the junction left unmatched. The CDR3 is 16 residues long. Germline V CDR1 and CDR2: SEHNR, FQNEAQ (reference sequence). CDR3: CASSMRQGLQGYGYTF. As DNA, the CDR3 is TGTGCCAGCAGCATGCGACAGGGACTTCAGGGATATGGCTACACCTTC. The complete variable domain, with remaining parts taken from reference TRBV7-9 and TRBJ1-2, reads DTGVSQNPRHKITKRGQNVTFRCDPISEHNRLYWYRQTLGQGPEFLTYFQNEAQLEKSRLLSDRFSAERPKGSFSTLEIQRTEQGDSAMYLCASSMRQGLQGYGYTFGSGTRLTVV.

V and J are TRBV5-8 and TRBJ1-5; 8 nucleotides line up with TRBD1. Losses at the gene ends were 1 base for V and 3 bases for J; bases not matched to a gene: 6. The CDR3 length is 16 residues. Germline values: CDR1 SGHTS, CDR2 YDEGEE. CDR3 in amino acids: CASSLSRTGYNQPQHF. The CDR3 nucleotides are TGTGCCAGCAGCTTGTCCAGGACAGGGTACAATCAGCCCCAGCATTTT.

The chain is built from TRBV7-9 and TRBJ2-2; unclear D gene. The CDR3 has 14 amino acids. The germline V gene has CDR1 SEHNR and CDR2 FQNEAQ (reference sequence). V dropped 2 bases and J dropped 3 bases, with 7 bases sitting between them. CDR3 in DNA: TGTGCCAGCAGCTTAAACTCCCACACCGGGGAGCTGTTTTTT. Amino acid sequence: CASSLNSHTGELFF.

The chain carries TRBV30 and TRBJ2-1; the D gene is possibly TRBD2 (5 bases). V dropped 3 bases and J dropped 15 bases, with 15 bases sitting between them. Germline values: CDR1 GTSNPN, CDR2 SVGIG (reference sequence). This CDR3 comprises 11 residues. DNA for the CDR3: TGTGCCTGGAGGGATGGAGGCTTCATGTTCTTC. It is translated as CAWRDGGFMFF.

The chain couples TRBV24-1 to TRBJ2-1; D perhaps matches TRBD2 (6 bases). The ends were cut back, 7 bases at V and 4 bases at J, with 13 bases in the middle. Germline V lookup: CDR1 KGHDR, CDR2 SFDVKD. CDR3 size: 14 residues. CDR3 sequence reads: CATSGDAGYNEQFF. CDR3 in DNA: TGTGCCACCAGCGGGGACGCGGGGTACAATGAGCAGTTCTTC.

The chain joins TRBV21-1 to TRBJ2-1; the D call TRBD1 from the table was never checked on the DNA. TRBV21-1 is deemed a pseudogene. There are 17 residues in the CDR3. CDR3 protein: CASSKPLTGDSYNEQFF. The CDR3 coding sequence is TGTGCCAGCAGCAAACCGCTGACAGGGGACTCCTACAATGAGCAGTTCTTC.

The chain recombines TRBV11-3 with TRBJ1-4; D is undetermined. CDR3 length: 15 amino acids. Germline CDR1 reads SGHNT; CDR2 reads YENEEA. Trimming removed 8 bases from V and 4 bases from J, with 17 bases in between. The CDR3 protein is CASADRGEFNEKLFF. CDR3 DNA: TGTGCCAGCGCAGACCGGGGAGAGTTTAATGAAAAACTGTTTTTT.

The V and J genes are TRBV3-1 (or the pseudogene TRBV3-2) and TRBJ2-5; D call uncertain. The CDR3 is 15 amino acids. V was cut by 4 bases and J by 2 bases, with 14 bases left in between. The V gene's germline CDR1 is LGHDT and CDR2 YNNKEL (reference sequence). The CDR3 reads CASSPGSSRQETQYF. DNA for the CDR3: TGTGCCAGCAGCCCCGGGTCCTCACGGCAAGAGACCCAGTACTTC.

DNA for the CDR3: TGTGCCAGCAGCTTCGACAGAACTACCTACGAGCAGTACTTC. Its protein is CASSFDRTTYEQYF. The genes are TRBV7-9 and TRBJ2-7; the D gene is possibly TRBD1 (5 bases). CDR1 SEHNR and CDR2 FQNEAQ come from the germline V gene (reference sequence). Trimming shortened V by 3 bases and J by 2 bases, and 11 bases separated the two germline ends. CDR3 length: 14 amino acids.

The V gene is TRBV5-6, the J gene TRBJ2-7; 7 positions agree with TRBD1. Germline V gives CDR1 SGHDT, CDR2 YYEEEE. J was trimmed by 0 bases and V by 3 bases; bases with no gene match: 9. This CDR3 region has 16 residues. CDR3 nucleotide sequence: TGTGCCAGCAGCTCCCCCGGGACAGCGAGCTCCTACGAGCAGTACTTC. It codes for CASSSPGTASSYEQYF.

The gene calls are TRBV5-1 and TRBJ2-5; tentatively, D is TRBD1 (5 bases). V was trimmed by 0 bases and J by 5 bases, leaving 14 bases between them. Germline V gives CDR1 SGHRS, CDR2 YFSETQ. The CDR3 sequence is 15 residues long. The CDR3 nucleotides read TGCGCCAGCAGCTTGGGGGGCGACCCGAGGGAGACCCAGTACTTC. It yields the protein CASSLGGDPRETQYF.

For the CDR3, the DNA is TGTGCCAGCAGCCAAAGGGGACAGTCTAGCACAGATACGCAGTATTTT. Amino acid sequence: CASSQRGQSSTDTQYF. The chain links TRBV14 to TRBJ2-3; 7 nucleotides align to TRBD1. The CDR3 covers 16 residues. The V and J ends lost 2 bases and 0 bases, in that order; junction bases with no gene match: 5. CDR1 is SGHDN and CDR2 is FVKESK in the germline V gene.

The chain joins TRBV28 to TRBJ2-1, with 10 bases identical to TRBD2. Germline CDR1 is MDHEN and CDR2 is SYDVKM. The CDR3 runs to 14 residues. V lost 4 bases, J lost 9 bases, and 6 bases stayed unmatched. The CDR3 reads CASSSPGLATEQFF. The DNA of the CDR3 is TGTGCCAGCAGTTCCCCGGGACTAGCGACTGAGCAGTTCTTC. The full variable domain, completed using reference TRBV28 and TRBJ2-1, is DVKVTQSSRYLVKRTGEKVFLECVQDMDHENMFWYRQDPGLGLRLIYFSYDVKMKEKGDIPEGYSVSREKKERFSLILESASTNQTSMYLCASSSPGLATEQFFGPGTRLTVL.

The count of this clone is one. V gene TRBV12-3 or TRBV12-4 combines with J gene TRBJ1-2; the D is unclear. The V and J ends lost 6 bases and 1 base respectively, with 9 bases between them. The CDR3 has 13 residues. For the CDR3, the DNA is TGTGCCAGCAGCCGGGTCGGTAACTATGGCTACACCTTC. It is translated as CASSRVGNYGYTF.

The rearrangement uses TRBV19 and TRBJ1-2; D not resolved. Germline V gives CDR1 LNHDA, CDR2 SQIVND (reference sequence). The CDR3 runs 15 residues. Trimming removed 5 bases at V and 1 base at J, with 14 bases between. The CDR3 protein is CASSDHRRGNYGYTF. The CDR3 region has the DNA TGTGCCAGTAGTGACCACCGCCGGGGTAACTATGGCTACACCTTC.

The table lists this clone with a count of one. The junction does not match germline at one end; this may be a read error. The gene calls are TRBV6-1 and TRBJ2-2, with 14 bases aligning to TRBD2. Per the germline V gene, CDR1 is MNHNS and CDR2 is SASEGT. The CDR3 runs to 17 residues. This CDR3 reads CASSEVGLAGDTGELFF. The CDR3 DNA is TGTGCCAGCAGCGAAGTGGGACTAGCGGGAGACACCGGGGAGCTGTTTTTT.

V gene TRBV29-1 combines with J gene TRBJ1-2; 7 nucleotides line up with TRBD1. This CDR3 is built from 14 residues. V dropped 7 bases and J dropped 2; count of bases not matched to a gene: 10. Germline CDR1 is SQVTM and CDR2 is ANQGSEA. In DNA, the CDR3 is TGCAGCGCCGCCACGGCGGACAGGAACTATGGCTACACCTTC. Its protein product is CSAATADRNYGYTF. Drawing the rest from reference TRBV29-1 and TRBJ1-2, the complete variable domain is SAVISQKPSRDICQRGTSLTIQCQVDSQVTMMFWYRQQPGQSLTLIATANQGSEATYESGFVIDKFPISRPNLTFSTLTVSNMSPEDSSIYLCSAATADRNYGYTFGSGTRLTVV.

This chain links TRBV4-2 with TRBJ2-7; weak D call: TRBD2 (5 bases). CDR1 and CDR2 (germline): LGHNA, YNFKEQ. The V end lost 4 bases, the J end lost 5 bases, and 15 bases lay between the germline ends. CDR3 length equals 14 residues. This CDR3 is CASSPSGGRDEQYF. For the CDR3, the DNA is TGTGCCAGCAGCCCCTCAGGAGGTAGAGACGAGCAGTACTTC.

V and J are TRBV2 and TRBJ2-5; 8 bases are shared with TRBD2. Trimming removed 4 bases from V and 5 bases from J; junction bases left unmatched: 6. Germline CDR1 reads SNHLY; CDR2 reads FYNNEI. The CDR3 runs 14 residues. CDR3 nucleotide sequence: TGTGCCAGCAGTGGACTAGCGAGGACGGAGACCCAGTACTTC. This encodes CASSGLARTETQYF.

The genes are TRBV9 and TRBJ2-5, with D uncertain. Germline CDR1 reads SGDLS; CDR2 reads YYNGEE. The CDR3 sequence is 14 residues long. Between the trimmed V and J ends, which lost 6 bases and 1 base, there was a span of 13 bases. CDR3 amino acids: CASNPRSGQETQYF. The CDR3 coding sequence is TGTGCCAGCAACCCCAGATCGGGCCAAGAGACCCAGTACTTC.

This clone has just a few counts. This chain links TRBV5-1 with TRBJ2-2; tentative D call: TRBD1 (6 bases). From germline, CDR1 is SGHRS and CDR2 YFSETQ. The CDR3 runs 15 residues. The V gene lost 1 base and the J gene lost 1 base, with 8 bases spanning the gap. CDR3 sequence reads: CASSLPQGNTGELFF. The CDR3, as DNA: TGCGCCAGCAGCTTGCCACAGGGGAACACCGGGGAGCTGTTTTTT.